This T cell receptor beta chain is drawn from a study of cytomegalovirus exposure and HLA in healthy donors. Notes on the study in general: A later analysis linked a missense DCLRE1C variant to TCR beta V- and J-gene trimming.

CDR1 and CDR2 (germline): SEHNR, FQNEAQ (reference sequence). The length of the CDR3 is 16 residues. V was shortened by 0 bases and J by 8 bases, with 19 bases between the two germline ends. In its sample, this clone was seen a few times. The antigen remains undetermined. The PCR contained 60 Vbeta and 13 Jbeta primers. Clones were sequenced by immunoSEQ multiplex PCR, and TCRdb holds only the in-frame ones, with some missing. The sample shows under 150,000 clones, 80% of them seen only once. Specimen: PBMCs. The TCR originated in a man aged 25 to 40 in good health and CMV-seronegative. The chain combines TRBV7-9 with TRBJ1-2; D unclear. The CDR3 nucleotides are TGTGCCAGCAGCTTAGCGGATCGGGCCGCCGGAGGAGGCTACACCTTC. Protein product: CASSLADRAAGGGYTF.